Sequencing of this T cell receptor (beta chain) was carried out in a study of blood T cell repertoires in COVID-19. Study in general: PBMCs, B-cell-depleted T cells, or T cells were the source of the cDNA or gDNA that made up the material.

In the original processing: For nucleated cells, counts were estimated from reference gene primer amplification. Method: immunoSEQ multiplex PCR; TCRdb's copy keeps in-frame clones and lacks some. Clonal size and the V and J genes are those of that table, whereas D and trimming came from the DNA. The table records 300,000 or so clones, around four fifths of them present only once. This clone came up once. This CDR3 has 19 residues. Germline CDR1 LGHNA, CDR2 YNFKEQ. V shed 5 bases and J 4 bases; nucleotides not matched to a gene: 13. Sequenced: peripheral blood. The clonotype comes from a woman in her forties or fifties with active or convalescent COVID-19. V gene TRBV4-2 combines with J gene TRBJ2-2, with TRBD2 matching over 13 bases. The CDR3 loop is CASSKATSGRADGTGELFF. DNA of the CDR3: TGTGCCAGCAGCAAAGCTACTAGCGGGAGGGCCGACGGCACCGGGGAGCTGTTTTTT.